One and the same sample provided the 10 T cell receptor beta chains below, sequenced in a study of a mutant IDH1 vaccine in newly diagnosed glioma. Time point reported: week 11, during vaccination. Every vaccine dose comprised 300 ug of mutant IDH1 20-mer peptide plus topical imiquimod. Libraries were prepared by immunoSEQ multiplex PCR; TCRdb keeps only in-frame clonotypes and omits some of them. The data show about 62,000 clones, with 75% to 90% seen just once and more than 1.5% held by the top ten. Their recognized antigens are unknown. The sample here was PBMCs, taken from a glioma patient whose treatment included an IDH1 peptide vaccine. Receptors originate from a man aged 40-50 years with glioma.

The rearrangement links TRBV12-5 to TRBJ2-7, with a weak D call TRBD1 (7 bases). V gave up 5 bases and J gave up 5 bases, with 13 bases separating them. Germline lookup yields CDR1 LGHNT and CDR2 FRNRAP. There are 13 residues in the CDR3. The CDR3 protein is CASGLGGQNEQYF. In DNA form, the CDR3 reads TGTGCTAGTGGTCTGGGGGGACAGAACGAGCAGTACTTC.

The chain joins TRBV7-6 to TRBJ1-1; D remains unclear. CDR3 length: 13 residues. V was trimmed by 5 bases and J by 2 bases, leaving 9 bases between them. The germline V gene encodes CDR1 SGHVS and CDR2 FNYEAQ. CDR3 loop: CASSTDPNTEAFF. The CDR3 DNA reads TGTGCCAGCAGCACTGACCCCAACACTGAAGCTTTCTTT. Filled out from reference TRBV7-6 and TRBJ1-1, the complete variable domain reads GAGVSQSPRYKVTKRGQDVALRCDPISGHVSLYWYRQALGQGPEFLTYFNYEAQQDKSGLPNDRFSAERPEGSISTLTIQRTEQRDSAMYRCASSTDPNTEAFFGQGTRLTVV.

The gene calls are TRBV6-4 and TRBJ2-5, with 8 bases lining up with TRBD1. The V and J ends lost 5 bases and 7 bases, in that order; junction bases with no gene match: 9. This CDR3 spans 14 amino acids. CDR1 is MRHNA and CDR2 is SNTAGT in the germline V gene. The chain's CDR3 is CASSSTGEEGTQYF. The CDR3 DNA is TGTGCCAGCAGTTCGACAGGGGAGGAGGGGACCCAGTACTTC.

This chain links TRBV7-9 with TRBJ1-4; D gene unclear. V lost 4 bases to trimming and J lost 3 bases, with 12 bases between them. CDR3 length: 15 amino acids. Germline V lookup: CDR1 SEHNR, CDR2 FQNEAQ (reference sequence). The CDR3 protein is CASSSTGYSNEKLFF. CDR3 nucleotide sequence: TGTGCCAGCAGCTCTACCGGATACTCTAATGAAAAACTGTTTTTT.

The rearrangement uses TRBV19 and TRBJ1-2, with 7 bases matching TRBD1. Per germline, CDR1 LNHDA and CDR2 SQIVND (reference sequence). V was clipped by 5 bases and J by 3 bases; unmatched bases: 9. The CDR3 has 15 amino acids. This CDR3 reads CASSPYSGQDYGYTF. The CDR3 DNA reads TGTGCCAGTAGTCCATACTCTGGACAGGACTATGGCTACACCTTC.

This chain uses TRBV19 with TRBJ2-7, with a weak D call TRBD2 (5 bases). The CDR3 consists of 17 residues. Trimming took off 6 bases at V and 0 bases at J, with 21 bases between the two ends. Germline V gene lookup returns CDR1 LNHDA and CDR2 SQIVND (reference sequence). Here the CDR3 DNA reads TGTGCCAGTAGCCGCGGACCCGGGGTATCGAGCTCCTACGAGCAGTACTTC. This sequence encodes CASSRGPGVSSSYEQYF.

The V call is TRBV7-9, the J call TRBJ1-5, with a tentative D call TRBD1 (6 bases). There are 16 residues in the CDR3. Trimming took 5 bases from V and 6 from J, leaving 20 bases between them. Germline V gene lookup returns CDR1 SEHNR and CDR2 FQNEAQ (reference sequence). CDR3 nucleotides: TGTGCCAGCAGCCAGGGTATAGGGGAAGGGGGTCAGCCCCAGCATTTT. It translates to CASSQGIGEGGQPQHF. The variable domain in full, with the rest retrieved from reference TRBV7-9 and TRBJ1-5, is DTGVSQNPRHKITKRGQNVTFRCDPISEHNRLYWYRQTLGQGPEFLTYFQNEAQLEKSRLLSDRFSAERPKGSFSTLEIQRTEQGDSAMYLCASSQGIGEGGQPQHFGDGTRLSIL.

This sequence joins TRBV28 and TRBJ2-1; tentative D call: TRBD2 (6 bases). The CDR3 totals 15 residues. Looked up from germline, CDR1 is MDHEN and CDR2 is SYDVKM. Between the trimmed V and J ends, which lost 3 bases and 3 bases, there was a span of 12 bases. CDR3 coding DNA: TGTGCCAGCAGTTTCGGAGGGGTGGGCTACAATGAGCAGTTCTTC. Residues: CASSFGGVGYNEQFF.

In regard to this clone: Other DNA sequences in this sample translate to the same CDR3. The CDR3, as DNA: TGTGCCAGCAGCGGGGAAGGGAGCACTGAAGCTTTCTTT. Protein sequence: CASSGEGSTEAFF. This chain uses TRBV2 with TRBJ1-1; D is unresolved. Trimming removed 6 bases at V and 4 bases at J, with 12 bases between. Germline values: CDR1 SNHLY, CDR2 FYNNEI. CDR3 length: 13 amino acids.

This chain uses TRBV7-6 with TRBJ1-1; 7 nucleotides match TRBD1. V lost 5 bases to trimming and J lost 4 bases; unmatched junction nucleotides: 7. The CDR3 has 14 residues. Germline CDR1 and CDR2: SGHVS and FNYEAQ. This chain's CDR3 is CASSPTGRPTEAFF. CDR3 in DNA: TGTGCCAGCAGCCCGACAGGGAGGCCCACTGAAGCTTTCTTT.